Listed below are T cell receptor beta chains from one sample, sequenced in a study of T-cell memory formation after mild COVID-19. TCRdb itself ran the 5' RACE reads through MiXCR, one entry per CDR3 protein. The sample has 40,000 to 45,000 distinct CDR3 sequences, 7.3% seen once. The sequenced sample consisted of PBMCs or a T cell subset sorted from them (not recorded which). The source is a man between 18 and 29 years old who had mild COVID-19 (a few samples of this study predate the infection). Cell type and time point are not known. Both conserved end residues are part of each CDR3. A D gene is named only where the DNA matches it firmly. Not every row has a clone size; where given, it reads once, few, many or a size class.

j_call	clone_size	v_call	d_call	cdr3_nt	cdr3_aa
TRBJ1-5	once	TRBV28	NA	TGTGCCAGCAGTTCAGTTAGGGGTAGACAGCCCCAGCATTTT	CASSSVRGRQPQHF
TRBJ1-1	few	TRBV20-1	TRBD1	TGCAGTGCCAGAAGACAGACAGGGGGCACTGAAGCTTTCTTT	CSARRQTGGTEAFF
TRBJ2-5	few	TRBV18	TRBD2	TGTGCCAGCTCACCCGTAGCGGGGGGCCGAGAGACCCAGTACTTC	CASSPVAGGRETQYF
TRBJ1-2	few	TRBV6-6	NA	TGTGCCAGCAGTTACTCGGGGCCTTATGGCTACACCTTC	CASSYSGPYGYTF
TRBJ2-5	few	TRBV29-1	NA	TGCAGCGTTTTCATAGGGTTAGAGACCCAGTACTTC	CSVFIGLETQYF
TRBJ2-7	many	TRBV11-1	NA	TGTGCCAGCAGCTTTAGCCTAAGCGAGCAGTACTTC	CASSFSLSEQYF
TRBJ2-5	NA	TRBV20-1	NA	TGCAGTGCTAGAGATCCTAGGCGGGACCAAGAGACCCAGTACTTC	CSARDPRRDQETQYF
TRBJ2-6	NA	TRBV5-4	NA	TGTGCCAGCAGCTTTGGCCCTGGGGCCAACGTCCTGACTTTC	CASSFGPGANVLTF
TRBJ1-5	few	TRBV4-1	TRBD1	TGCGCCAGCAGCCAACTAAGGGACAGCGTTTATCAGCCCCAGCATTTT	CASSQLRDSVYQPQHF
TRBJ2-3	many	TRBV5-4	NA	TGTGCCAGCAGCTCGGACAGCGGCACAGATACGCAGTATTTT	CASSSDSGTDTQYF
TRBJ1-2	once	TRBV7-2	NA	TGTGCCAGCAGAACCTGGCAGGCCTGGGGGTATGGCTACACCTTC	CASRTWQAWGYGYTF
TRBJ1-1	NA	TRBV20-1	NA	TGCAGTGCCCCTATTAGGGGAGGGACTGAAGCTTTCTTT	CSAPIRGGTEAFF
TRBJ2-2	few	TRBV11-2	NA	TGTGCCAGCACCACCGCGGCCAATAAAGGCACCGGGGAGCTGTTTTTT	CASTTAANKGTGELFF
TRBJ1-2	few	TRBV5-5	NA	TGTGCCAGCAGCTCGGAACAGGGATGGCGGGGCTACACCTTC	CASSSEQGWRGYTF
TRBJ1-2	few	TRBV20-1	NA	TGCAGTGGCAAGGAGGGACGTCCTGGCTACACCTTC	CSGKEGRPGYTF
TRBJ2-3	few	TRBV7-2	NA	TGTGCCAGCAGCTTAGCCGGCGGAGTCCGGAATACGCAGTATTTT	CASSLAGGVRNTQYF
TRBJ1-4	few	TRBV15	NA	TGTGCCACCAGCGCCCCAGGGAGGGAAGAAGAAAAACTGTTTTTT	CATSAPGREEEKLFF
TRBJ1-1	few	TRBV20-1	NA	TGCAGTGCTAGCCAAGATACTTACACTGAAGCTTTCTTT	CSASQDTYTEAFF
TRBJ2-5	NA	TRBV5-4	TRBD1	TGTGCCAGCAGCGCGGGACAGGGGGCGAGGGAGACCCAGTACTTC	CASSAGQGARETQYF
TRBJ2-7	NA	TRBV7-2	NA	TGTGCCAGCAGCCCGAGGGGGGTCTCCTACGAGCAGTACTTC	CASSPRGVSYEQYF
TRBJ1-6	many	TRBV5-1	TRBD1	TGCGCCAGCAGCGTCCAGGGGGCGCGGACACCCCTCCACTTT	CASSVQGARTPLHF
TRBJ1-2	few	TRBV7-2	NA	TGTGCCAGCAGCGCGTGGAGCTATGGCTACACCTTC	CASSAWSYGYTF
TRBJ1-1	NA	TRBV20-1	TRBD1	TGCAGTGCTAGACCTTACGACAGGGAGGGTTACACTGAAGCTTTCTTT	CSARPYDREGYTEAFF
TRBJ1-1	few	TRBV12-3/TRBV12-4	NA	TGTGCCAGCAGTTCCTCGGACACCAACACTGAAGCTTTCTTT	CASSSSDTNTEAFF
TRBJ2-7	NA	TRBV20-1	NA	TGCAGTGCTAAAAGACAGCTCTCCTACGAGCAGTACTTC	CSAKRQLSYEQYF
TRBJ2-2	few	TRBV6-1	TRBD1	TGTGCCAGCAGTGAAACCTCCGGGACAGGAATCCCCACCGGGGAGCTGTTTTTT	CASSETSGTGIPTGELFF
TRBJ2-1	few	TRBV7-2	NA	TGTGCCAGCAGCCTTCTCGTTAACCTGGGGGCGAGCTCCTACAATGAGCAGTTCTTC	CASSLLVNLGASSYNEQFF
TRBJ1-3	NA	TRBV9	NA	TGTGCCAGCAGCCCGGGAGGGGTTATGGACACCATATATTTT	CASSPGGVMDTIYF
TRBJ1-2	few	TRBV20-1	TRBD1	TGCAGTGCCCTGGAAGGGGCAGGGGGGTTCGGCTATGGCTACACCTTC	CSALEGAGGFGYGYTF
TRBJ1-1	many	TRBV29-1	TRBD1	TGCAGCGTTGAGGGACTTACAGGGGCGAACACTGAAGCTTTCTTT	CSVEGLTGANTEAFF
TRBJ2-7	few	TRBV27	NA	TGTGCCAGCCGAGAAGCGCAGCCACCCTACGAGCAGTACTTC	CASREAQPPYEQYF
TRBJ2-3	many	TRBV4-2	NA	TGTGCCAGCAGCCAAGACGGGCCTCCTAGCACAGATACGCAGTATTTT	CASSQDGPPSTDTQYF
TRBJ2-5	many	TRBV10-3	TRBD2	TGTGCCATCAGTGGCGGGAGCCAAGAGACCCAGTACTTC	CAISGGSQETQYF